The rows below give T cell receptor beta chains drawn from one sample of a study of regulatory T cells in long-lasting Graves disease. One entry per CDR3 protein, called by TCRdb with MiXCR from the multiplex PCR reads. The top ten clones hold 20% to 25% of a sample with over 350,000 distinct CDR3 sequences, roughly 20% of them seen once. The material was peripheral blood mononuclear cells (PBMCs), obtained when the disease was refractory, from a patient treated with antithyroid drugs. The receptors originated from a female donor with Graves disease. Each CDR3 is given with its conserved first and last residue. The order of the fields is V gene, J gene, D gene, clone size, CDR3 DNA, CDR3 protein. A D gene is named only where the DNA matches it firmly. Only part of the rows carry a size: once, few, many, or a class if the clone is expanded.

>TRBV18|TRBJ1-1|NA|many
TGTGCCAGCTCACCCGCGGTGGAGGGTTTGGCTTTCTTT
CASSPAVEGLAFF
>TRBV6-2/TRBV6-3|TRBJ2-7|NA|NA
TGTGCCAGCGTCGGGGTGGCCTACGAGCGGTACTTC
CASVGVAYERYF
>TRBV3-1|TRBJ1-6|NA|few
TGTGCCAGCAGCCAAAGCCTAAGGAATTCACCCCTCCACTTT
CASSQSLRNSPLHF
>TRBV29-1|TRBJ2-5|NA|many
TGCAGCGTGGGGTCGAAAGAGACCCAGTACTTC
CSVGSKETQYF
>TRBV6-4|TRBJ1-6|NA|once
TGTGCCGCCGGACGTGGGAATTCACCCCTCCACTTT
CAAGRGNSPLHF
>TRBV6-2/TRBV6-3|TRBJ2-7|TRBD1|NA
TGTGCCAGCAGTTACTCGGGGCGGGGCAGGGGGCGCGACGAGCAGTACTTC
CASSYSGRGRGRDEQYF
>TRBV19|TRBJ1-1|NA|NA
TGTGCCAGTAGTATGAAGGCCAGCGGGACTGAAGCTTTCTTT
CASSMKASGTEAFF
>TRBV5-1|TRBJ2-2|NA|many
TGCGCCAGCAGCTTGGGATTCGGTGACACCGGGGAGCTGTTTTTT
CASSLGFGDTGELFF
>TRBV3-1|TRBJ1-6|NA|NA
TGTGCCAGCAGCCAAGAAATAGGACCACATTCACCCCTCCACTTT
CASSQEIGPHSPLHF
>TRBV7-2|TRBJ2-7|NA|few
TGTGCCAGCAGCCCCGGACTACCCGTTGAGCAGTACTTC
CASSPGLPVEQYF
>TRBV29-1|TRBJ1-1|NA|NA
TGCAGCGTTGAAGGGGACGGAACTAGACCTGAAGCTTTCTTT
CSVEGDGTRPEAFF
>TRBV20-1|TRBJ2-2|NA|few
TGCAGTGCCGGACCGGGACTCCCCACCGGGGAGCTGTTTTTT
CSAGPGLPTGELFF
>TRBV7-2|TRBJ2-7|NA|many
TGTGCCAGCAGCTCCCCCCCCTCCCTCGAGCAGTACTTC
CASSSPPSLEQYF
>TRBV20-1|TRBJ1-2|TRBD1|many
TGCAGTGCTCCTCGCGGGACAGGTCCTAACTATGGCTACACCTTC
CSAPRGTGPNYGYTF
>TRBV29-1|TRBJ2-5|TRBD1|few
TGCAGCGTTGAGGGTCAGGGGGCGGAGACCCAGTACTTC
CSVEGQGAETQYF
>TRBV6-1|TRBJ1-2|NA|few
TGTGCCAGCAGCCGAGACAGGATGAACTATGGCTACACCTTC
CASSRDRMNYGYTF
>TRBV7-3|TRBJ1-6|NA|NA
TGTGCCAGCAGCTACGGGGGTTATTCACCCCTCCACTTT
CASSYGGYSPLHF
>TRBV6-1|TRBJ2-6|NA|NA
TGTGCCAGCAGTGCCTACGGAGGGGGAACCAACGTCCTGACTTTC
CASSAYGGGTNVLTF
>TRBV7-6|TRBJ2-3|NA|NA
TGTGCCAGCAGCTTCGGGCTTACCACAGATACGCAGTATTTT
CASSFGLTTDTQYF
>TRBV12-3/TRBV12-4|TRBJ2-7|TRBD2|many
TGTGCCAGCAGTCCTATAGCGGGAGGGTGGGGGGAGCAGTACTTC
CASSPIAGGWGEQYF
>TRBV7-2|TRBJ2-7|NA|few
TGTGCCAGCAGCTTAGTCCGGGACTCGGGACACGAGCAGTACTTC
CASSLVRDSGHEQYF
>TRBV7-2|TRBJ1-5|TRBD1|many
TGTGCCAGCAGCTTACCAGGGACAGATTATCAGCCCCAGCATTTT
CASSLPGTDYQPQHF
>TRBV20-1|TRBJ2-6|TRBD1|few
TGCAGTGCCCCCGGGACAGGGAGCTCTGGGGCCAACGTCCTGACTTTC
CSAPGTGSSGANVLTF